Detailed here is one T cell receptor (beta chain). Investigators prepared the TCR beta libraries by applying iRepertoire HTBI primers and Arm-PCR of CDR3 regions. TCRdb passed the multiplex PCR reads through MiXCR, listing each CDR3 protein once. The sample shows 400,000 to 500,000 distinct CDR3 sequences, roughly 21% of them seen only once. The CDR3 runs to 14 residues. V was pared by 7 bases and J by 5 bases, with 8 bases of the junction left unmatched. The germline gives CDR1 DFQATT, CDR2 SNEGSKA (reference sequence). The time point is: persistent/refractory GD, antithyroid drugs over 5 years with positive TRAb. The TCR library was made from RNA that had been extracted from PBMCs in TRIzol. This sample is part of a study of regulatory T cells in long-lasting Graves disease.

The chain links TRBV20-1 to TRBJ2-5, with TRBD2 identical over 12 bases. This material consisted of peripheral blood mononuclear cells (PBMCs), taken when the disease was refractory, from a patient treated with antithyroid drugs. This clonotype originated in a female donor with Graves disease. The CDR3 sequence: CSVPTSGSGETQYF. The CDR3 coding sequence is TGCAGTGTACCGACTAGCGGGAGTGGGGAGACCCAGTACTTC.